The subject of this entry is one T cell receptor (beta chain). This sample was taken from a study of chemoradiotherapy in HPV16-positive cancers. In germline, CDR1 is SNHLY, CDR2 FYNNEI. The CDR3 spans 14 residues. V was cut by 4 bases and J by 8 bases, with 17 bases left in between. Method: immunoSEQ multiplex PCR; TCRdb's copy keeps in-frame clones and lacks some. The table records some 12,000 clones, roughly 92% of them present only once. This chain connects TRBV2 to TRBJ1-2; maybe TRBD1 (5 bases). The sequenced sample was blood, obtained from a patient who underwent chemoradiotherapy. The TCR was taken from a human donor with HPV-associated anogenital cancer. The CDR3 loop reads CASSAQVRARGYTF. In DNA, the CDR3 is TGTGCCAGCAGTGCTCAGGTCAGGGCTCGCGGCTACACCTTC.